Each of the 14 T cell receptor beta chains below was sequenced from the same sample in a study of T cells in women clearing cervical HPV infection. Method: immunoSEQ multiplex PCR; TCRdb's copy keeps in-frame clones and lacks some. The table lists tens of thousands of clones. The sequencing sample was made of blood buffy coat. The receptors were gathered from a woman aged 18-70 years with a cervical HPV16 infection that either progressed to CIN3+ or cleared (not recorded which).

About this clone: The missing CDR3 end, 3 residues past where the read stops, is filled in from the germline J gene. The gene calls are TRBV5-1 and TRBJ2-3; 9 bases are a match to TRBD1. Losses at the gene ends were 8 bases for V and 5 bases for J; bases not matched to a gene: 12. Germline CDR1 SGHRS, CDR2 YFSETQ. The CDR3 consists of 15 residues. The CDR3 bases that were read are TGCGCCAGTAACGCCGGGACAGGGTATAGAGATACG. The encoded protein is CASNAGTGYRDT. The complete CDR3 reads CASNAGTGYRDTQYF.

Comment on this clone: The read finishes 3 residues shy of the CDR3 end, and the germline J gene is used to complete it. V gene TRBV7-9 combines with J gene TRBJ1-1; D might be TRBD1 (5 bases). Trimming shortened V by 2 bases and J by 1 base, and 8 bases separated the two germline ends. CDR3 length: 14 residues. The germline gives CDR1 SEHNR, CDR2 FQNEAQ (reference sequence). CDR3 DNA, as far as it was read: TGTGCCAGCAGCTTACAACAGGAGAACACTGAA. The encoded protein is CASSLQQENTE. The whole CDR3 reads CASSLQQENTEAFF.

On this clone itself: The observed sequence ends 3 residues before the CDR3 terminus, with the missing tail filled in from the germline J gene. The gene calls are TRBV19 and TRBJ2-3, with 9 nucleotides matching TRBD2. The CDR3 contains 17 residues. After removal of 3 bases from V and 5 bases from J, the junction contained 12 bases not matched to a gene. The germline gives CDR1 LNHDA, CDR2 SQIVND (reference sequence). The CDR3 sequence: CASSIPLRGGSKDTQYF. CDR3 DNA, as far as it was read: TGTGCCAGTAGTATCCCGTTGCGGGGGGGCTCGAAAGATACG.

This clone is called medium-sized (0.01 to 0.1%) based on its frequency. The read stops 3 residues short of the end of the CDR3; the missing end is completed from the germline J gene. The J gene is TRBJ2-2, the V gene TRBV19; D is uncertain. The germline V and J ends were trimmed by 4 bases and 3 bases, with 12 bases remaining between them. CDR1 and CDR2 (germline): LNHDA, SQIVND (reference sequence). CDR3 length: 15 residues. The CDR3 protein is CASSKGRVDTGELFF. CDR3 bases read: TGTGCCAGTAGTAAAGGAAGGGTTGACACCGGGGAG.

Of note for this clone: The read halts 3 residues ahead of the CDR3 end, with the missing end drawn from the germline J gene. The rearrangement links TRBV5-1 to TRBJ2-5; 7 bases are a match to TRBD2. The CDR3 contains 14 residues. With 2 bases clipped from V and 2 bases from J, the junction kept 3 bases outside the gene matches. Germline values: CDR1 SGHRS, CDR2 YFSETQ. The DNA read from the CDR3 is TGCGCCAGCAGCTTAGGCGGGAGTCAAGAGACC. Translating it yields CASSLGGSQET. The full CDR3 is CASSLGGSQETQYF.

Notes on this clone: Read sequence stops 3 residues before the CDR3 end, and the germline J gene provides the missing end. The V call is TRBV12-3 or TRBV12-4, the J call TRBJ2-7; 8 positions agree with TRBD2. This CDR3 region has 14 residues. V dropped 6 bases and J dropped 6; count of bases not matched to a gene: 10. The CDR3 DNA, read in part, is TGTGCCAGCAGACCCCGGGGGGGCTTTTCCGAG. This codes for CASRPRGGFSE. The entire CDR3 is CASRPRGGFSEQYF.

To note about this clone: The read halts 3 residues ahead of the CDR3 end, with the missing end drawn from the germline J gene. V usage is TRBV6-2 or TRBV6-3 and J usage is TRBJ1-4; a weak D match, TRBD1 (5 bases). The CDR3 spans 15 residues. Germline values: CDR1 MNHEY, CDR2 SVGEGT. The CDR3 sequence: CASSYSSSGANVLFF. The part of the CDR3 DNA that was read is TGTGCCAGCAGTTACTCGAGCTCTGGGGCCAACGTA.

To note about this clone: Read data end 3 residues before the CDR3 end; the end is taken from the germline J gene. The chain couples TRBV3-1 (or the pseudogene TRBV3-2) to TRBJ2-7, with TRBD2 identical over 11 bases. CDR1 and CDR2 (germline): LGHDT, YNNKEL (reference sequence). There are 15 residues in the CDR3. Losses at the gene ends were 4 bases for V and 2 bases for J; bases not matched to a gene: 4. The CDR3 sequence is CASSPASGGTYEQYF. Incomplete CDR3 DNA: TGTGCCAGCAGCCCAGCTAGCGGGGGGACCTACGAG.

Remarks on this clone: The read terminates 3 residues ahead of where the CDR3 ends, so the germline J gene completes it. V usage is TRBV18 and J usage is TRBJ2-6, with 9 bases fitting TRBD1. V was clipped by 2 bases and J by 1 base; unmatched bases: 6. This CDR3 is built from 18 residues. In germline, CDR1 is KGHSH, CDR2 LQKENI. CDR3 DNA, as far as it was read: TGTGCCAGCTCACCATCGGGGACAGGGATGTCTGGGGCCAACGTC. It is translated as CASSPSGTGMSGANV. The full CDR3 is CASSPSGTGMSGANVLTF.

By frequency, this clone is medium-sized. The CDR3 extends 3 residues past the end of the read, so its final part is completed from the germline J gene. V usage is TRBV27 and J usage is TRBJ2-3; tentative D call: TRBD1 (6 bases). Trimming took 4 bases from V and 3 from J, leaving 14 bases between them. The CDR3 has 15 amino acids. Germline CDR1 and CDR2: MNHEY and SMNVEV (reference sequence). CDR3 DNA (partial): TGTGCCAGCAGTTCCACAGGGTTTGGAACAGATACG. Translated: CASSSTGFGTDT. The entire CDR3 reads CASSSTGFGTDTQYF.

As for this clone: The read terminates 3 residues ahead of where the CDR3 ends, so the germline J gene completes it. The chain is built from TRBV29-1 and TRBJ1-2; D is possibly TRBD1 (6 bases). Per germline, CDR1 SQVTM and CDR2 ANQGSEA. The CDR3 spans 13 residues. Trimming left V 6 bases short and J 6 bases short, with 17 bases between. CDR3 protein: CSVVTQGMDGYTF. Incomplete CDR3 DNA: TGCAGCGTGGTTACACAGGGAATGGATGGC. The whole variable domain, remainder taken from reference TRBV29-1 and TRBJ1-2, is SAVISQKPSRDICQRGTSLTIQCQVDSQVTMMFWYRQQPGQSLTLIATANQGSEATYESGFVIDKFPISRPNLTFSTLTVSNMSPEDSSIYLCSVVTQGMDGYTFGSGTRLTVV.

With regard to this clone: The missing CDR3 end, 3 residues past where the read stops, is filled in from the germline J gene. The chain is built from TRBV20-1 and TRBJ2-5; D gene unclear. Per the germline V gene, CDR1 is DFQATT and CDR2 is SNEGSKA (reference sequence). CDR3 length: 11 residues. Trimming stripped 6 bases from V and 5 bases from J, with 10 bases between. Here the CDR3 reads CSAAIQETQYF. Incomplete CDR3 DNA: TGCAGTGCCGCGATACAGGAGACC.

CDR3 amino acids: CASSGGGFGYTF. The DNA read from the CDR3 is TGTGCCAGCAGTGGAGGGGGTTTTGGC. The chain has TRBV6-1 and TRBJ1-2; perhaps TRBD1 as D (6 bases). The DNA ends 3 residues before the CDR3 does, and the rest of the CDR3 is filled in from the germline J gene. Germline CDR1 reads MNHNS; CDR2 reads SASEGT. Trimming took 4 bases from V and 7 from J, leaving 10 bases between them. The CDR3 contains 12 residues.

Regarding this clone: The CDR3 is cut off 3 residues early in the read; its end comes from the germline J gene. The chain links TRBV2 to TRBJ2-2; D remains ambiguous. Trimming took off 6 bases at V and 3 bases at J, with 11 bases between the two ends. This CDR3 has 14 amino acids. Per germline, CDR1 SNHLY and CDR2 FYNNEI. The chain's CDR3 is CASRALADTGELFF. The DNA read from the CDR3 is TGTGCCAGCAGGGCCCTCGCGGACACCGGGGAG.